Following are 5 T cell receptor beta chains from one sample sequenced in a study of blood T cell repertoires in COVID-19. Sequencing used immunoSEQ multiplex PCR; TCRdb keeps in-frame clones, though not all of them. Of a few hundred thousand clones in the sample, about 68% are singletons; the top ten hold about 3.5%. Source material: peripheral blood. The receptor source for this set is a woman of 80 years or more with acute or convalescent COVID-19.

The rearrangement joins TRBV19 to TRBJ1-2; perhaps TRBD1 as D (6 bases). CDR1 is LNHDA, CDR2 SQIVND, per germline (reference sequence). Between the trimmed V and J ends, which lost 3 bases and 9 bases, there was a span of 14 bases. The CDR3 extends over 13 amino acids. CDR3 protein: CASSIAGGESYTF. DNA for the CDR3: TGTGCCAGTAGTATCGCGGGGGGCGAGAGCTACACCTTC. Filled out from reference TRBV19 and TRBJ1-2, the complete variable domain reads DGGITQSPKYLFRKEGQNVTLSCEQNLNHDAMYWYRQDPGQGLRLIYYSQIVNDFQKGDIAEGYSVSREKKESFPLTVTSAQKNPTAFYLCASSIAGGESYTFGSGTRLTVV.

The sample holds a few counts of this clone. This chain uses TRBV13 with TRBJ1-2, with 7 bases aligning to TRBD1. Germline CDR1 is PRHDT and CDR2 is FYEKMQ (reference sequence). With V trimmed by 5 bases and J by 7 bases, 16 bases remained unmatched. The CDR3 totals 16 residues. The CDR3 DNA reads TGTGCCAGCAGCCCTGCCCCCCGACAGGGTAGGGGTGGCTACACCTTC. Translation gives CASSPAPRQGRGGYTF.

The gene calls are TRBV24-1 and TRBJ1-2; D is possibly TRBD1 (6 bases). CDR3 length: 13 amino acids. The ends were cut back, 6 bases at V and 6 bases at J, with 13 bases in the middle. In germline, CDR1 is KGHDR, CDR2 SFDVKD. The CDR3 loop reads CATSKGHFDGYTF. CDR3 DNA sequence: TGTGCCACCAGTAAGGGACATTTCGATGGCTACACCTTC.

The chain links TRBV19 to TRBJ2-3; weak D call: TRBD2 (6 bases). The CDR3 has 18 amino acids. CDR1 and CDR2 from the germline V gene are LNHDA and SQIVND (reference sequence). The V end lost 1 base, the J end lost 1 base, and 18 bases lay between the germline ends. In DNA form, the CDR3 reads TGTGCCAGTAGTATAGCCCCATCTAGCGCATTCCGCACAGATACGCAGTATTTT. Its translation is CASSIAPSSAFRTDTQYF.

The rearrangement uses TRBV7-9 and TRBJ2-5; 8 nucleotides match TRBD1. Germline lookup yields CDR1 SEHNR and CDR2 FQNEAQ (reference sequence). V dropped 7 bases and J dropped 5; count of bases not matched to a gene: 6. This CDR3 spans 13 amino acids. Written as DNA, the CDR3 is TGTGCCAGCACCAGGGGGCTAGGGGAGACCCAGTACTTC. It is translated as CASTRGLGETQYF.